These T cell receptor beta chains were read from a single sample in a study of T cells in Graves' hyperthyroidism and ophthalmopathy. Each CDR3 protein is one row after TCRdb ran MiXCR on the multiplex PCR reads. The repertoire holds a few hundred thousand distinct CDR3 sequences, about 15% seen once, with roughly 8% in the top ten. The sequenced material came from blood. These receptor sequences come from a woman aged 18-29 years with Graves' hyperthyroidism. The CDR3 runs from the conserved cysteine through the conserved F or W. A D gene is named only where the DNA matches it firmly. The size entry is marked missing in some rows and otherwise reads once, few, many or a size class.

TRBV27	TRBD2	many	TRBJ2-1	CASSLLVPGGSQFF	TGTGCCAGCAGTTTATTGGTCCCGGGGGGGAGTCAGTTCTTC
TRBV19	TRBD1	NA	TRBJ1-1	CASSHRGASAEAFF	TGTGCCAGTAGTCACAGGGGGGCGTCGGCTGAAGCTTTCTTT
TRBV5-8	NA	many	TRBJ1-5	CASSLDNQPQHF	TGTGCCAGCAGTTTGGACAATCAGCCCCAGCATTTT
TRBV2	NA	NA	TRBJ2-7	CASSEDGQLSYEQYF	TGTGCCAGCAGTGAAGACGGTCAGTTGTCCTACGAGCAGTACTTC
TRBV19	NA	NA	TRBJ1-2	CASSIERTVNYGYTF	TGTGCCAGTAGTATAGAGAGGACTGTTAACTATGGCTACACCTTC
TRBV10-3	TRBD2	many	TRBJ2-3	CAISAALAGADTQYF	TGTGCCATCAGTGCGGCACTAGCGGGGGCAGATACGCAGTATTTT
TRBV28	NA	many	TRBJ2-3	CASSPQGFFSTDTQYF	TGTGCCAGCAGTCCACAGGGCTTTTTTAGCACAGATACGCAGTATTTT
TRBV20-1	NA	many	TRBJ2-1	CSAPTPSHEQFF	TGCAGTGCGCCAACTCCGAGTCATGAGCAGTTCTTC
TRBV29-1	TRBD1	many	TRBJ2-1	CSVWDSEHNEQFF	TGCAGCGTTTGGGACAGCGAACACAATGAGCAGTTCTTC
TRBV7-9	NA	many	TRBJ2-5	CASSLGAGVQETQYF	TGTGCCAGCAGCTTGGGCGCGGGTGTCCAAGAGACCCAGTACTTC
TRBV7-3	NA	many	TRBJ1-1	CASSLGTGMNTEAFF	TGTGCCAGCAGCTTAGGAACAGGGATGAACACTGAAGCTTTCTTT
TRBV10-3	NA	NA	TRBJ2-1	CAISGLRNEQFF	TGTGCCATCAGTGGGCTCCGTAATGAGCAGTTCTTC
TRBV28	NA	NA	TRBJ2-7	CASLNGALWEQYF	TGTGCCAGCCTGAATGGAGCCCTTTGGGAGCAGTACTTC
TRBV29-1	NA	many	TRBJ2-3	CSVLGTDTQYF	TGCAGCGTGCTAGGGACAGATACGCAGTATTTT
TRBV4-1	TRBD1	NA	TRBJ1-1	CASSQESQGAKTNTEAFF	TGCGCCAGCAGCCAAGAAAGTCAGGGGGCGAAAACGAACACTGAAGCTTTCTTT
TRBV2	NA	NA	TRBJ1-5	CASSEQGLWQPQHF	TGTGCCAGCAGTGAACAGGGGCTCTGGCAGCCCCAGCATTTT
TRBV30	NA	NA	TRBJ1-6	CACSSGGHNSPLHF	TGTGCCTGCTCCTCAGGAGGCCATAATTCACCCCTCCACTTT
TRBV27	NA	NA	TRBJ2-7	CASSLSGTGNYEQYF	TGTGCCAGCAGTTTATCCGGGACGGGCAACTACGAGCAGTACTTC
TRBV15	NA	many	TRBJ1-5	CATSPWEGTQHF	TGTGCCACCAGCCCCTGGGAGGGGACCCAGCATTTT
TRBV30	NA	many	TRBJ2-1	CAWSPGLAYNEQFF	TGTGCCTGGAGTCCGGGGCTAGCATACAATGAGCAGTTCTTC
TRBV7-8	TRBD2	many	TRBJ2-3	CASSATSGASTDTQYF	TGTGCCAGCAGCGCGACTAGCGGGGCTAGCACAGATACGCAGTATTTT
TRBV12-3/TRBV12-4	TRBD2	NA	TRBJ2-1	CASSSQAGGAEQFF	TGTGCCAGCAGTTCCCAGGCGGGGGGCGCTGAGCAGTTCTTC
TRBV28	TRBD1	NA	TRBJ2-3	CASSPGTGWWNTQYF	TGTGCCAGCAGTCCCGGGACAGGGTGGTGGAATACGCAGTATTTT
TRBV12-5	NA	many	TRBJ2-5	CASGSRETQYF	TGTGCTAGTGGTTCACGAGAGACCCAGTACTTC
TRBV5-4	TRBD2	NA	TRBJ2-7	CASSTPSGRGEQYF	TGTGCCAGCAGCACTCCTAGCGGGAGGGGCGAGCAGTACTTC
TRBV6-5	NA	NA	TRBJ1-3	CASSSSRSAGNTIYF	TGTGCCAGCAGTTCCTCTCGGAGTGCGGGAAACACCATATATTTT
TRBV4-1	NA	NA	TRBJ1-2	CASSQDYQGHTF	TGCGCCAGCAGCCAAGATTACCAGGGACACACCTTC
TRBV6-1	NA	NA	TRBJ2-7	CASRVGRPSYEQYF	TGTGCCAGCAGGGTGGGGAGGCCGTCCTACGAGCAGTACTTC
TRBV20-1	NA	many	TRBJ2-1	CSARAGALSSYNEQFF	TGCAGTGCTAGAGCGGGGGCCTTAAGCTCCTACAATGAGCAGTTCTTC
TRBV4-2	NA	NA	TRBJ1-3	CASSQESSGNTIYF	TGTGCCAGCAGCCAAGAGAGCTCTGGAAACACCATATATTTT
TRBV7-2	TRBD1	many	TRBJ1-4	CASSSLRGAEKLFF	TGTGCCAGCAGCTCACTCAGGGGGGCCGAAAAACTGTTTTTT
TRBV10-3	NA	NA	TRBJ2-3	CATTSPSTDTQYF	TGTGCCACAACTAGCCCCAGCACAGATACGCAGTATTTT
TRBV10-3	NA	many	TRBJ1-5	CAISESIGQFNQPQHF	TGTGCCATCAGTGAGTCGATCGGGCAGTTCAATCAGCCCCAGCATTTT
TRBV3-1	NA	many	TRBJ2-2	CASSQDFGTGELFF	TGTGCCAGCAGCCAAGATTTTGGCACCGGGGAGCTGTTTTTT
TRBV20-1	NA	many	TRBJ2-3	CSAMASEDTQYF	TGCAGTGCTATGGCTAGTGAGGATACGCAGTATTTT
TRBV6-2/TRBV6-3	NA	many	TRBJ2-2	CASSYRGVVGTGELFF	TGTGCCAGCAGTTACCGCGGGGTGGTTGGCACCGGGGAGCTGTTTTTT
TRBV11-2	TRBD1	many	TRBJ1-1	CASSLARGESHTEAFF	TGTGCCAGCAGCTTAGCCAGGGGGGAGTCGCACACTGAAGCTTTCTTT
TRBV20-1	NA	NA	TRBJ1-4	CSAGGYGKLFF	TGCAGTGCGGGGGGGTATGGAAAACTGTTTTTT
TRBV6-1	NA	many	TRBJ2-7	CASRRQGIPYEQYF	TGTGCCAGCAGGAGACAAGGAATCCCCTACGAGCAGTACTTC
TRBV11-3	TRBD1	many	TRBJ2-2	CASSWAATGIPGELFF	TGTGCCAGCAGCTGGGCGGCGACAGGGATCCCCGGGGAGCTGTTTTTT
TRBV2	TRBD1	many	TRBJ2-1	CASSARDRDYEQFF	TGTGCCAGCAGTGCCCGGGACAGGGACTATGAGCAGTTCTTC
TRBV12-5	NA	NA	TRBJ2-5	CASGLVEGYAGGETQYF	TGTGCTAGTGGTTTGGTTGAAGGCTATGCAGGTGGGGAGACCCAGTACTTC
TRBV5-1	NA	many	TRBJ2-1	CASSSSGAVSYNEQFF	TGCGCCAGCAGCTCCTCAGGGGCAGTTAGCTACAATGAGCAGTTCTTC
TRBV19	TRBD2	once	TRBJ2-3	CASSTGLAGLSDTQYF	TGTGCCAGTAGTACAGGACTAGCGGGACTTTCAGATACGCAGTATTTT
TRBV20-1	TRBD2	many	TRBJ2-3	CSPLVAGVLTDTQYF	TGCAGTCCGTTGGTAGCGGGGGTACTCACAGATACGCAGTATTTT
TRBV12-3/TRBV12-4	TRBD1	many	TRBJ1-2	CASSWPSQGADGYTF	TGTGCCAGCAGTTGGCCGAGCCAGGGGGCGGATGGCTACACCTTC
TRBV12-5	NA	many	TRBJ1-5	CASGFDYWGNQPQHF	TGTGCTAGTGGTTTCGATTACTGGGGCAATCAGCCCCAGCATTTT
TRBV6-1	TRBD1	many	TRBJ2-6	CASSPRDREITGANVLTF	TGTGCCAGCAGTCCACGGGACAGGGAGATCACTGGGGCCAACGTCCTGACTTTC
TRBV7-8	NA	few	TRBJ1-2	CASSLVGVLYGYTF	TGTGCCAGCAGCTTAGTGGGGGTTCTTTATGGCTACACCTTC
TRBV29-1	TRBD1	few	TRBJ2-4	CSVTPGGGNIQYF	TGCAGCGTCACCCCAGGGGGCGGGAACATTCAGTACTTC
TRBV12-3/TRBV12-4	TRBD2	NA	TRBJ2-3	CASSLAGLAGTDTQYF	TGTGCCAGCAGTTTAGCGGGACTAGCGGGAACAGATACGCAGTATTTT
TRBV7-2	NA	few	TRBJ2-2	CAGSLAMTGELFF	TGTGCCGGCAGCTTAGCGATGACCGGGGAGCTGTTTTTT
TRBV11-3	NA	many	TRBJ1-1	CASSSRGAQRNTEAFF	TGTGCCAGCAGCTCTAGGGGGGCCCAGAGGAACACTGAAGCTTTCTTT
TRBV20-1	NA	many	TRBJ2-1	CSADRSRGEQFF	TGCAGTGCGGATCGGTCTAGGGGTGAGCAGTTCTTC
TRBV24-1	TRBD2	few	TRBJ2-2	CATSDELAGVNTGELFF	TGTGCCACCAGTGATGAACTAGCGGGAGTGAACACCGGGGAGCTGTTTTTT
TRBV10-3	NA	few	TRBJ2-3	CAVATGLGTDTQYF	TGTGCCGTGGCCACGGGCCTGGGGACAGATACGCAGTATTTT
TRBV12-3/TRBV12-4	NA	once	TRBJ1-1	CASSLGRGSTEAFF	TGTGCCAGCAGTTTAGGAAGGGGTTCCACTGAAGCTTTCTTT
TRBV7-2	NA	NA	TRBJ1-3	CASSLGSSWGRSGNTIYF	TGTGCCAGCAGCTTAGGGTCCTCGTGGGGCCGCTCTGGAAACACCATATATTTT